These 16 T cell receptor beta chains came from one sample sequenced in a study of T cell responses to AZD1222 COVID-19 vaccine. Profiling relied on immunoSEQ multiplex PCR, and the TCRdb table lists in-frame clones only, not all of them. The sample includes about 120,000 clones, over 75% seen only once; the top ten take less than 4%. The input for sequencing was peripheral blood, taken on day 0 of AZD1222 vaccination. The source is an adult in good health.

The DNA of the CDR3 is TGTGCCAGCAGCCAAGATAGAAGGGTCTATGGCTACACCTTC. Translation: CASSQDRRVYGYTF. V usage is TRBV3-1 (or the pseudogene TRBV3-2) and J usage is TRBJ1-2; D is unclear. Germline assignment: CDR1 LGHDT and CDR2 YNNKEL (reference sequence). Trimming pared 0 bases from V and 4 bases from J, leaving 9 bases between. The CDR3 spans 14 residues.

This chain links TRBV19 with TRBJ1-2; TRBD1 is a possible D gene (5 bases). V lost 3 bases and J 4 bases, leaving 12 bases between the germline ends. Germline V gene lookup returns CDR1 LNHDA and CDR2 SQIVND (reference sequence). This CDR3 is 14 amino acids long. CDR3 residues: CASSIAGGTYGYTF. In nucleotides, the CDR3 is TGTGCCAGTAGTATCGCGGGGGGGACCTATGGCTACACCTTC.

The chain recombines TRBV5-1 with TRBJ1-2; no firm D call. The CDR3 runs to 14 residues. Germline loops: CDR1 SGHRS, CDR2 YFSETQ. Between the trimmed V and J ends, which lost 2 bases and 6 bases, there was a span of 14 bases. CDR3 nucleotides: TGCGCCAGCAGCTTCTCTCTACGCGCGGATGGCTACACCTTC. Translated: CASSFSLRADGYTF.

CDR3 sequence (DNA): TGTGCCAGCAGCTCCCTGACAGGGAACTATGGCTACACCTTC. Translating it yields CASSSLTGNYGYTF. V and J are TRBV7-6 and TRBJ1-2, with 7 bases aligning to TRBD1. The V and J ends lost 4 bases and 2 bases, in that order; junction bases with no gene match: 4. CDR1 is SGHVS, CDR2 FNYEAQ, per germline. The CDR3 contains 14 residues.

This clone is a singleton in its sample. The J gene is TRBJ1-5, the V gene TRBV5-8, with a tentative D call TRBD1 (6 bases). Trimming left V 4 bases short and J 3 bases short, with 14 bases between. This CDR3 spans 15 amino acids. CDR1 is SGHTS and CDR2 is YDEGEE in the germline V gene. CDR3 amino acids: CASSPLRTANQPQHF. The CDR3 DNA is TGTGCCAGCAGCCCCCTACGGACAGCCAATCAGCCCCAGCATTTT. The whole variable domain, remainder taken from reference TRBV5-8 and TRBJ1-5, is EAGVTQSPTHLIKTRGQQATLRCSPISGHTSVYWYQQALGLGLQFLLWYDEGEERNRGNFPPRFSGRQFPNYSSELNVNALELEDSALYLCASSPLRTANQPQHFGDGTRLSIL.

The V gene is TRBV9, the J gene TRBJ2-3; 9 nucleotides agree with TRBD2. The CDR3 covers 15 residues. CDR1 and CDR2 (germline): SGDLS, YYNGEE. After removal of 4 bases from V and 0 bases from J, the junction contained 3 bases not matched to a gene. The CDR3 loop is CASSQRGASTDTQYF. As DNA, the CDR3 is TGTGCCAGCAGCCAGCGGGGGGCGAGCACAGATACGCAGTATTTT.

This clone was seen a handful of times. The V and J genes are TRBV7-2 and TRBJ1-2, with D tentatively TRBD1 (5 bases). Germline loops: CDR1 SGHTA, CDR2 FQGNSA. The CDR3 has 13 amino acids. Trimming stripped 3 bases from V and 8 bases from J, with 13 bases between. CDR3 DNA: TGTGCCAGCAGCTTTAACGGGGGTACGGGCTACACCTTC. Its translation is CASSFNGGTGYTF.

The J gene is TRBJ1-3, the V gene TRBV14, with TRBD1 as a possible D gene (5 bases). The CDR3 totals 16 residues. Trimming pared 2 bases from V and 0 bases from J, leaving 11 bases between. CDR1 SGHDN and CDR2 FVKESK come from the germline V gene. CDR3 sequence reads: CASSQMTASSGNTIYF. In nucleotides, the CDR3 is TGTGCCAGCAGCCAAATGACAGCGAGCTCTGGAAACACCATATATTTT.

CDR3 protein: CASSDSYSPYYGYTF. The DNA for the CDR3 is TGTGCCAGCAGTGATAGTTACAGCCCTTACTATGGCTACACCTTC. The rearrangement uses TRBV25-1 and TRBJ1-2; D is unresolved. CDR1 is MGHDK and CDR2 is SYGVNS in the germline V gene. Trimming shortened V by 3 bases and J by 3 bases, and 14 bases separated the two germline ends. This CDR3 contains 15 residues.

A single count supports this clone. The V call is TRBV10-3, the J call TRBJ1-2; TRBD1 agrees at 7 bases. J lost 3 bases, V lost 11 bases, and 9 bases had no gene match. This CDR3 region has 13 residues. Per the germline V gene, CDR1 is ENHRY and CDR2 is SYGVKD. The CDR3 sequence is CAARDSGDYGYTF. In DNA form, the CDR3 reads TGTGCCGCGCGGGACAGTGGGGACTATGGCTACACCTTC.

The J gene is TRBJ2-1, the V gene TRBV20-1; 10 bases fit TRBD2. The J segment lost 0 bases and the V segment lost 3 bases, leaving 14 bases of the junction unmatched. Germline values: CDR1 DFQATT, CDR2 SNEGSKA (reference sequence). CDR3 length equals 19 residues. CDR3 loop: CSASRASGGLGSSYNEQFF. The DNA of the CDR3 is TGCAGTGCTAGTCGGGCTAGCGGGGGCCTCGGGAGCTCCTACAATGAGCAGTTCTTC.

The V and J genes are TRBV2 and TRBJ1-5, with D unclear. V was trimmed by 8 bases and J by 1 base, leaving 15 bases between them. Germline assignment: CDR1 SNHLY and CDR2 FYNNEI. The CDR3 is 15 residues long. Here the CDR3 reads CASLGIDGSNQPQHF. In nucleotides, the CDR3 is TGTGCCAGCTTGGGTATTGATGGCAGCAATCAGCCCCAGCATTTT.

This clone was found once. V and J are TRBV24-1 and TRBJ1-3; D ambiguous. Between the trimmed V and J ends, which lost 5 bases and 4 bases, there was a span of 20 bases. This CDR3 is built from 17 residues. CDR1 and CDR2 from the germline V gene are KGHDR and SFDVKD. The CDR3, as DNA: TGTGCCACCAGTGCAGTCCTAGGACTCCGGGCGGGAAACACCATATATTTT. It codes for CATSAVLGLRAGNTIYF.

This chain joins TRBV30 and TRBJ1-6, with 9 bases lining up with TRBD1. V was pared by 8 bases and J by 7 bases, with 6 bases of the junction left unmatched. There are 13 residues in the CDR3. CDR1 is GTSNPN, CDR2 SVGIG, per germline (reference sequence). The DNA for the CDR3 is TGTGCCGGCACCGGGACAGGGAATTCACCCCTCCACTTT. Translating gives CAGTGTGNSPLHF.

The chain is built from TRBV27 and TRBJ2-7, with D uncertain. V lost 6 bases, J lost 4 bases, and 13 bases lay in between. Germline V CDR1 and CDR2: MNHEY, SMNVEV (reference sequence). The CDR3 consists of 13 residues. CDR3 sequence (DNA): TGTGCCAGCAGCCTTCGTTGGGGTTACGAGCAGTACTTC. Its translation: CASSLRWGYEQYF.

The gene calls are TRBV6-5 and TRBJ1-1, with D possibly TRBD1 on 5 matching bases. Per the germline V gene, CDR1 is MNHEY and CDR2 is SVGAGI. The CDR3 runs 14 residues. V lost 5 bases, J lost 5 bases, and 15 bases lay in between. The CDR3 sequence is CASSQGFEVTEAFF. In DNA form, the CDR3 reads TGTGCCAGCAGTCAGGGTTTTGAGGTTACTGAAGCTTTCTTT.